This T cell receptor (beta chain) stems from a study of T cells after yellow fever vaccination. The study's findings and limits: In FACS-sorted repertoires, abundant clonotypes from the bulk population could appear as contaminants. Most clones from primary vaccination were detected again post-booster (around 96% CD4, about 88% CD8). CD4 and CD8 compartments shared a small share of clonotypes.

The TCR cDNA carried a universal primer site and UMIs from 5'RACE template switching. TCRdb re-analysed the 5' RACE reads in MiXCR, keeping a single row per CDR3 protein. The sample consists of about 340,000 distinct CDR3 sequences, around 12% of them appearing once. Worth noting for this clonotype: Its antigen is undetermined.

CDR3 size: 14 residues. CDR1 LNHNV and CDR2 YYDKDF come from the germline V gene (reference sequence). V lost 0 bases and J 6 bases, leaving 9 bases between the germline ends. Here the sequenced sample was CD4+ T cells sorted from PBMCs, taken 15 days after the yellow fever booster vaccination. The source of this sequence is a young man who received the YFV17D yellow fever vaccine. This chain links TRBV15 with TRBJ2-1; possible D gene TRBD2, 5 bases. CDR3: CATSRDRTVNEQFF. The CDR3 DNA sequence: TGTGCCACCAGCAGAGATAGGACTGTCAATGAGCAGTTCTTC. The variable domain in full, completed from reference TRBV15 and TRBJ2-1, reads DAMVIQNPRYQVTQFGKPVTLSCSQTLNHNVMYWYQQKSSQAPKLLFHYYDKDFNNEADTPDNFQSRRPNTSFCFLDIRSPGLGDTAMYLCATSRDRTVNEQFFGPGTRLTVL.